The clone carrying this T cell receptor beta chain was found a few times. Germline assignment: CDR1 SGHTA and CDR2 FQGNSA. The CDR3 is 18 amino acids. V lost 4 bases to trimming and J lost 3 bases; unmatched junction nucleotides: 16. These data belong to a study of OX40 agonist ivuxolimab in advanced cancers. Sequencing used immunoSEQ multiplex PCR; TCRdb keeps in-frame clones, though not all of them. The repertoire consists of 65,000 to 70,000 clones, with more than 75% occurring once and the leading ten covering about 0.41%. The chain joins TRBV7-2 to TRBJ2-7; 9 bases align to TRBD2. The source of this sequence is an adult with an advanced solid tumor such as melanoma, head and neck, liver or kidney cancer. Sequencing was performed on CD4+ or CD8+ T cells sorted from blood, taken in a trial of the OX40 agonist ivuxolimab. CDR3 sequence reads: CASSSGQGVSGSFYEQYF. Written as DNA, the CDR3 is TGTGCCAGCAGCTCCGGGCAGGGAGTTAGCGGGAGTTTCTACGAGCAGTACTTC.